The clone carrying this T cell receptor (beta chain) occurred a few times. What it binds is unknown. V was cut by 1 base and J by 3 bases, with 12 bases left in between. Germline V gives CDR1 SEHNR, CDR2 FQNEAQ (reference sequence). CDR3 size: 15 residues. The data were taken from a study of T cell repertoires in cytomegalovirus infection. General study findings and limits: Summed frequency of public TCR beta families distinguished CMV carriers with the relevant HLA.

MiXCR, run by TCRdb on the reads, gives a single entry per CDR3 protein. Here the sample spans more than 650,000 distinct CDR3 sequences, approximately 34% being singletons. The chain is built from TRBV7-9 and TRBJ2-5; D tentatively fits TRBD1 or TRBD2 (6 bases each). The specimen was PBMCs. This TCR derives from a human donor in good health (CMV status not recorded). Some clones in this sample may be carry-over from other donors' samples. The CDR3 DNA follows: TGTGCCAGCAGCTTAGGTCCCGGGGGCGAAGAGACCCAGTACTTC. Amino acid sequence: CASSLGPGGEETQYF.